This is a list of T cell receptor beta chains from one sample in a study of regulatory T cells in long-lasting Graves disease. TCRdb fed the multiplex PCR reads into MiXCR, producing one record per CDR3 protein. The sample holds 300,000 to 400,000 distinct CDR3 sequences, about 18% seen once. Specimen: peripheral blood mononuclear cells (PBMCs), collected when the disease was refractory, from a patient treated with antithyroid drugs. These receptors came from a female donor with Graves disease. The CDR3 runs from the conserved cysteine through the conserved F or W. The order of the fields is J gene, clone size, V gene, D gene, CDR3 DNA, CDR3 protein. A D gene is named only where the DNA matches it firmly. Clone size is not always given. Where it is, it says once, few, many or a class for expanded clones.

TRBJ2-3 - TRBV2 TRBD2 TGTGCCAGCAGTGAAGACGAATTGGCGGGGGAGCGCACAGATACGCAGTATTTT CASSEDELAGERTDTQYF
TRBJ2-5 many TRBV7-8 - TGTGCCAGCAGCCCGTCTGGGGGTTACGAGACCCAGTACTTC CASSPSGGYETQYF
TRBJ1-2 many TRBV6-2/TRBV6-3 - TGTGCCAGCAGGCTCGACACCCTCTATGGCTACACCTTC CASRLDTLYGYTF
TRBJ2-2 - TRBV4-2 TRBD2 TGTGCCAGCAGCCAAGACCCTAGCGGCACGACCGGGGAGCTGTTTTTT CASSQDPSGTTGELFF
TRBJ1-1 many TRBV30 - TGTGCCTGGGGCCTACAGACAGTGAACACTGAAGCTTTCTTT CAWGLQTVNTEAFF
TRBJ2-7 few TRBV4-1 TRBD1 TGCGCCAGCAGCCACCCCGTTGGGAGACAGGGTAAAGCCTACGAGCAGTACTTC CASSHPVGRQGKAYEQYF
TRBJ2-3 - TRBV7-9 TRBD1 TGTGCCAGCAGCTTACCACAGGGGGCGGGCACAGATACGCAGTATTTT CASSLPQGAGTDTQYF
TRBJ2-3 - TRBV3-1 - TGTGCCAGCAGCCAAGAGTCCACACTGTGGACAGATACGCAGTATTTT CASSQESTLWTDTQYF
TRBJ2-7 few TRBV7-2 - TGTGCCAGCAGCTTAGCATTGTGGGACGCCACCAGCTCCTACGAGCAGTACTTC CASSLALWDATSSYEQYF
TRBJ2-5 many TRBV7-9 - TGTGCCAGCAGCATTAGCCCCGCCGAGACCCAGTACTTC CASSISPAETQYF
TRBJ2-2 - TRBV15 - TGTGCCACCAGCATCAGGGGCTCCGGGGAGCTGTTTTTT CATSIRGSGELFF
TRBJ2-2 - TRBV6-1 TRBD1 TGTGCCAGCAGTGCGACAGGGGGAATGAACGCCGGGGAGCTGTTTTTT CASSATGGMNAGELFF
TRBJ2-4 - TRBV7-9 TRBD2 TGTGCCAGCAGCTTAGCTATTTCGGGGGGAGGCAAAAACATTCAGTACTTC CASSLAISGGGKNIQYF
TRBJ2-4 many TRBV6-1 - TGTGCCAGCCGGGGGATAGAAAACATTCAGTACTTC CASRGIENIQYF
TRBJ2-5 many TRBV7-2 TRBD1 TGTGCCAGCAGTTCGGACAGGGCGGCAGAGACCCAGTACTTC CASSSDRAAETQYF
TRBJ1-5 many TRBV18 - TGTGCCAGCTCACTGCTTGCGGCAGGGCGAGATCAGCCCCAGCATTTT CASSLLAAGRDQPQHF
TRBJ1-2 many TRBV3-1 TRBD1 TGTGCCAGCAGCCAAGGCGGGACAGCTATCTATGGCTACACCTTC CASSQGGTAIYGYTF
TRBJ1-2 many TRBV28 - TGTGCCAGCAGTACCAGGACAGCTAACTATGGCTACACCTTC CASSTRTANYGYTF
TRBJ2-1 - TRBV7-9 - TGTGCCATCGATCAAGCCGGGACCCAGTTCTTC CAIDQAGTQFF
TRBJ2-5 - TRBV4-1 - TGCGCCAGCAGCCAAACTAACCAAGAGACCCAGTACTTC CASSQTNQETQYF
TRBJ1-2 - TRBV20-1 TRBD1 TGCAGTGCTCGAGGGACAGACTATGGCTACACCTTC CSARGTDYGYTF
TRBJ2-2 - TRBV7-9 TRBD1 TGTGCCAGCAGCGACAGGGGGGAGAAGGCCGGGGAGCTGTTTTTT CASSDRGEKAGELFF
TRBJ1-5 many TRBV7-9 - TGTGCCAGCAGCTTTGGACGGACTAATCAGCCCCAGCATTTT CASSFGRTNQPQHF
TRBJ2-7 few TRBV20-1 - TGCAGTGCTGAAGTAACAGGAACCTACGAGCAGTACTTC CSAEVTGTYEQYF
TRBJ2-3 few TRBV6-2/TRBV6-3 TRBD1 TGTGCCAGCAGTTACTCGATGGGGACAGGGGGCATCCCAGATACGCAGTATTTT CASSYSMGTGGIPDTQYF
TRBJ1-2 - TRBV6-1 - TGTGCCAGCACCGGGACGGCCTTTGGCTACACCTTC CASTGTAFGYTF
TRBJ1-2 - TRBV7-9 TRBD1 TGTGCCAGCAGTTCTCCCGGACAGGGACTCTATGGCTACACCTTC CASSSPGQGLYGYTF
TRBJ1-2 - TRBV14 - TGTGCCAGCAGCCAAGTGGGGGAGCGCACCTTC CASSQVGERTF
TRBJ1-5 many TRBV12-3/TRBV12-4 - TGTGCCAGCAGACCGGCGGGGATCAATCAGCCCCAGCATTTT CASRPAGINQPQHF
TRBJ1-3 few TRBV11-2 - TGTGCCAGCAGCGTTCAGGGAGACACCATATATTTT CASSVQGDTIYF
TRBJ2-5 many TRBV28 TRBD1 TGTGCCAGCAGTACCGAAAGGACAGGGGAAGAGACCCAGTACTTC CASSTERTGEETQYF
TRBJ1-1 many TRBV6-5 - TGTGCCAGCAGTTACCAAGGTGGCGGGAACACTGAAGCTTTCTTT CASSYQGGGNTEAFF
TRBJ2-3 many TRBV28 - TGTGCCAGCAGTCCCGGGCCGCCTCAAGGTACGCAGTATTTT CASSPGPPQGTQYF
TRBJ2-2 - TRBV15 - TGTGCCACCAGCAGAGATCTGTTTCCTACCGGGGAGCTGTTTTTT CATSRDLFPTGELFF
TRBJ2-6 many TRBV28 - TGTGCCAGCAGGACTTTGTCGTCGGGGGCCAACGTCCTGACTTTC CASRTLSSGANVLTF
TRBJ1-5 many TRBV28 - TGTGCCAGCAGTTCTATCTCAGGGTTCTATAGCAATCAGCCCCAGCATTTT CASSSISGFYSNQPQHF
TRBJ1-5 - TRBV12-5 TRBD1 TGTGCTAGTGGTCTCTCGGGACAGGGCCTGCAGCCCCAGCATTTT CASGLSGQGLQPQHF
TRBJ2-5 many TRBV4-2 TRBD2 TGTGCCAGCAGCCAAGCGGTGACTAGCGGGAGGGGAGAGACCCAGTACTTC CASSQAVTSGRGETQYF
TRBJ2-7 many TRBV7-9 TRBD2 TGTGCCAGCAGCTTAGCAGCGGGGCTCTACGAGCAGTACTTC CASSLAAGLYEQYF
TRBJ2-7 many TRBV20-1 - TGCAGTGCTAGAGATGAGGGGGGGGAGTCCGAGCAGTACTTC CSARDEGGESEQYF
TRBJ2-1 few TRBV3-1 TRBD2 TGTGCCAGCAGCCACGGGGGGGTCTACAATGAGCAGTTCTTC CASSHGGVYNEQFF
TRBJ2-2 few TRBV2 TRBD1 TGTGCCAGCTTCCGGGACAGCAACACCGGGGAGCTGTTTTTT CASFRDSNTGELFF
TRBJ2-5 few TRBV9 - TGTGCCAGCAGCCAGGGTGAGGTGGAGACCCAGTACTTC CASSQGEVETQYF
TRBJ2-1 - TRBV9 TRBD2 TGTGCCAGCAGCCCCGCCGTGACTAGCGGAGGGGGCAATGAGCAGTTCTTC CASSPAVTSGGGNEQFF